These T cell receptor beta chains were read from a single sample in a study of a mutant IDH1 vaccine in newly diagnosed glioma. Only in-frame clones appear in the TCRdb table, and some are missing; sequencing was by immunoSEQ multiplex PCR. Altogether more than 80,000 clones are present, around 82% being singletons, with the ten largest covering around 7%. The source was PBMCs, collected from a glioma patient treated with radiotherapy, temozolomide or both. These receptors all stem from a woman aged 45-65 years with glioma. Both conserved end residues are part of each CDR3. D genes are given only for firm matches. Clone size is not always given. Where it is, it says once, few, many or a class for expanded clones.

D	V	J	size	DNA	CDR3
.	TRBV5-1	TRBJ2-5	.	TGCGCCAGCTCCTGGACCCTTGGGGAGACCCAGTACTTC	CASSWTLGETQYF
TRBD1	TRBV2	TRBJ2-7	.	TGTGCCAGCACTCGTGGGACAGGGGGCCTGGAGCAGTACTTC	CASTRGTGGLEQYF
.	TRBV18	TRBJ1-6	.	TGTGCCAGCTCACCAGGGGGGGCCGATTCACCCCTCCACTTT	CASSPGGADSPLHF
TRBD1	TRBV7-3	TRBJ1-2	.	TGTGCCAGCAGCCTCGACCTGACAGGGGGAAAAGGCTACACCTTC	CASSLDLTGGKGYTF
TRBD1	TRBV4-2	TRBJ1-4	.	TGTGCCAGCAGCCAAATGGACAGGCAGGCTGAAAAACTGTTTTTT	CASSQMDRQAEKLFF
.	TRBV5-4	TRBJ2-7	.	TGTGCCAGCAGCCCGGGATCTAACGAGCAGTACTTC	CASSPGSNEQYF
.	TRBV6-1	TRBJ1-5	.	TGTGCCAGCAGTGGACGGCCGCACAATCAGCCCCAGCATTTT	CASSGRPHNQPQHF
.	TRBV13	TRBJ1-2	.	TGTGCCAGCAGCTTAGGAGGGATTACTAACTATGGCTACACCTTC	CASSLGGITNYGYTF
.	TRBV7-3	TRBJ2-7	few	TGTGCCAGCAGCTTAATGGGGGGCAACTACGAGCAGTACTTC	CASSLMGGNYEQYF
TRBD1	TRBV5-6	TRBJ1-5	.	TGTGCCAGCAGCGTAACCGGGACAGCTATCAATCAGCCCCAGCATTTT	CASSVTGTAINQPQHF
TRBD1	TRBV9	TRBJ1-2	.	TGTGCCAGCAGCTCCCGGGACAGGGAGTATGGCTACACCTTC	CASSSRDREYGYTF
.	TRBV18	TRBJ1-5	once	TGTGCCAGCTCCCCGGCGTTGTCTACTCAGCCCCAGCATTTT	CASSPALSTQPQHF
.	TRBV2	TRBJ1-1	.	TGTGCCAGCAGCATCGACAGGTCGAACACTGAAGCTTTCTTT	CASSIDRSNTEAFF
.	TRBV18	TRBJ2-2	.	TGTGCCAGCTCACCACGACAGCTTTCGAACACCGGGGAGCTGTTTTTT	CASSPRQLSNTGELFF
.	TRBV4-3	TRBJ1-5	.	TGCGCCAGCAGCCAAGTCTTACAGAGCAATCAGCCCCAGCATTTT	CASSQVLQSNQPQHF
TRBD1	TRBV7-2	TRBJ2-1	.	TGTGCCAGCAGCCCGGGACAGGGTAGCAATGAGCAGTTCTTC	CASSPGQGSNEQFF
.	TRBV9	TRBJ2-7	.	TGTGCCAGCAGCGCCAAAAGGGAGTACTTC	CASSAKREYF
TRBD1	TRBV4-1	TRBJ1-4	.	TGCGCCAGCAGCCAAGGCCAGGGGGGAACTAATGAAAAACTGTTTTTT	CASSQGQGGTNEKLFF
.	TRBV20-1	TRBJ1-2	.	TGCAGTGCTCCGGCCGAGTATGGCTACACCTTC	CSAPAEYGYTF
.	TRBV7-2	TRBJ2-2	.	TGTGCCAGCACCGGGCGAGGGGAGGAAACCGGGGAGCTGTTTTTT	CASTGRGEETGELFF
TRBD1	TRBV6-6	TRBJ2-7	once	TGTGCCAGCAGTCCCGGCACAGGGGTCGAGCAGTACTTC	CASSPGTGVEQYF
.	TRBV2	TRBJ1-5	.	TGTGCCAGCAGTGTCGACGAGAATCAGCCCCAGCATTTT	CASSVDENQPQHF
.	TRBV19	TRBJ1-3	.	TGTGCCAGTAGTATAGGCCACACCATATATTTT	CASSIGHTIYF
TRBD1	TRBV2	TRBJ2-2	.	TGTGCCAGCAGCTCTCAGGGGGTGAACACCGGGGAGCTGTTTTTT	CASSSQGVNTGELFF
.	TRBV11-2	TRBJ1-1	.	TGTGCCAGCAGCTTAAAGGGGGATAGCTACACTGAAGCTTTCTTT	CASSLKGDSYTEAFF
TRBD1	TRBV6-4	TRBJ1-6	.	TGTGCCAGCAGTGCTCGGGACAGGGGTTATAATTCACCCCTCCACTTT	CASSARDRGYNSPLHF
.	TRBV6-5	TRBJ1-1	.	TGTGCCATTGGGCCCTACGGCAAGACTTTCTTT	CAIGPYGKTFF
.	TRBV4-1	TRBJ1-1	.	TGCGCCAGCAGCCAAGATACAGGGCCGATAGATGAAGCTTTCTTT	CASSQDTGPIDEAFF
.	TRBV11-2	TRBJ1-1	.	TGTGCCAGCAGCCGGGCGGGGCGCGGAGCAGCCACTGAAGCTTTCTTT	CASSRAGRGAATEAFF
.	TRBV15	TRBJ1-3	.	TGTGCCACCAGCAGAGTAGTCAAGAGCTCTGGAAACACCATATATTTT	CATSRVVKSSGNTIYF
TRBD1	TRBV10-3	TRBJ1-1	.	TGTGCCATCAGGGACCGACAGGGCGAAGCTTTCTTT	CAIRDRQGEAFF
.	TRBV7-9	TRBJ1-1	few	TGTGCCAGCAGGGCAGGGGCCGGGGGAGCTTTCTTT	CASRAGAGGAFF
TRBD1	TRBV6-1	TRBJ2-7	.	TGTGCCAGCAGTGAAAGACAGGGGGTAACCTACGAGCAGTACTTC	CASSERQGVTYEQYF
TRBD2	TRBV4-1	TRBJ2-1	few	TGCGCCAGCAGCACGCGATCAATGGCTAGCGGGCCATCCTACAATGAGCAGTTCTTC	CASSTRSMASGPSYNEQFF
.	TRBV30	TRBJ2-6	few	TGTGCCTGGAGCCGCTCTGGGGCCAACGTCCTGACTTTC	CAWSRSGANVLTF
.	TRBV5-1	TRBJ2-5	.	TGCGCCAGCAGCAGGGGTAGGGGAGAGACCCAGTACTTC	CASSRGRGETQYF
TRBD2	TRBV6-4	TRBJ2-3	.	TGTGCCAGCAGTAGCGGGGGCGGCTTCACAGATACGCAGTATTTT	CASSSGGGFTDTQYF
TRBD1	TRBV27	TRBJ1-1	.	TGTGCCAGCAGTTCCCTGATGACAGGGAGGGACACTGAAGCTTTCTTT	CASSSLMTGRDTEAFF
.	TRBV4-3	TRBJ2-7	once	TGCGCCAGCAGCCAAGGAATAGGTTTTTACGAGCAGTACTTC	CASSQGIGFYEQYF
.	TRBV29-1	TRBJ1-5	.	TGCAGCGTTCTACGGACTAGCAATCAGCCCCAGCATTTT	CSVLRTSNQPQHF
TRBD2	TRBV7-6	TRBJ2-7	.	TGTGCCAGCAGCTCCGACCCGGGGCGGGGGGCCTACGAGCAGTACTTC	CASSSDPGRGAYEQYF
.	TRBV7-9	TRBJ1-1	.	TGTGCCAGCAGCTGGGGGGGGTCGGACACTGAAGCTTTCTTT	CASSWGGSDTEAFF
.	TRBV7-2	TRBJ2-7	.	TGTGCCAGCAGCTTAGATCGAGGGGAAGCCTACGAGCAGTACTTC	CASSLDRGEAYEQYF
TRBD2	TRBV5-4	TRBJ2-7	few	TGTGCCGGAGGACTAGCGGGGGCCTACGAGCAGTACTTC	CAGGLAGAYEQYF
.	TRBV5-4	TRBJ1-2	.	TGTGCCAGCAGCTTGGCTCGGGGGCCCAACTATGGCTACACCTTC	CASSLARGPNYGYTF
TRBD1	TRBV7-2	TRBJ1-6	.	TGTGCCAGCAGTCCCGGGACAGTAAATTCACCCCTCCACTTT	CASSPGTVNSPLHF
TRBD2	TRBV7-2	TRBJ2-1	.	TGTGCCAGCAGCTTACTTGGGACTAGCGGGGGGGCCGCTGAGCAGTTCTTC	CASSLLGTSGGAAEQFF
.	TRBV27	TRBJ2-1	.	TGTGCCAGCAGTCTGAAAACGAGTAGGGCCCTGTTCTTC	CASSLKTSRALFF
.	TRBV9	TRBJ2-7	.	TGTGCCAGCAGCGTAGATGGGAGCTACTACGAGCAGTACTTC	CASSVDGSYYEQYF
.	TRBV10-2	TRBJ2-7	few	TGCGCCAGCAGTGAGTCTCCCCACGAGCAGTACTTC	CASSESPHEQYF
.	TRBV19	TRBJ1-2	few	TGTGCCAGTAGTATGCAGGGAGCGTATGGCTACACCTTC	CASSMQGAYGYTF
TRBD1	TRBV5-5	TRBJ1-3	.	TGTGCCAGCAGCTCAGGGACAGGGTCTGGAAACACCATATATTTT	CASSSGTGSGNTIYF
.	TRBV6-1	TRBJ1-1	.	TGTGCCAGCACCTTGGGAAGGAACACTGAAGCTTTCTTT	CASTLGRNTEAFF
.	TRBV20-1	TRBJ1-2	.	TGCAGTGCTGGTACAGGGTGGGGCTACACCTTC	CSAGTGWGYTF
TRBD1	TRBV15	TRBJ2-7	.	TGTGCCACCAGCAGAGATTATGGTAAAGGGGGCACTTACGAGCAGTACTTC	CATSRDYGKGGTYEQYF
.	TRBV5-1	TRBJ2-7	.	TGCGCCAGCAGCTTGACAGGGAGCTCCTACGAGCAGTACTTC	CASSLTGSSYEQYF
.	TRBV21-1	TRBJ2-7	.	TGTGCCAGCAGCAACCCCGGGACAGGGCCTGGACAAAGCTCCTACGAGCAGTACTTC	CASSNPGTGPGQSSYEQYF
.	TRBV9	TRBJ2-5	.	TGTGCCAGCAGCGCGGGATCGTTACAGGTTGAGACCCAGTACTTC	CASSAGSLQVETQYF
.	TRBV9	TRBJ2-2	few	TGTGCCAGCAGTTCTGACGGAACGAACACCGGGGAGCTGTTTTTT	CASSSDGTNTGELFF